This entry concerns a single T cell receptor beta chain. Its antigen is not known. Data came from immunoSEQ multiplex PCR; TCRdb stores just in-frame clones and leaves some out. Among some 2.1 million clones listed, 95% were seen once. The sample is drawn from a study of shared clonotypes between healthy human individuals. About the research overall: Used for every donor were three CD4 naive, three CD4 memory, two CD8 naive and one CD8 memory plate.

This CDR3 has 17 residues. With V trimmed by 2 bases and J by 5 bases, 10 bases remained unmatched. In germline, CDR1 is SGHVS, CDR2 FQNEAQ. Study results and caveats: Sequencing of the sorted subsets was shown by rarefaction to be incomplete despite large depth. The study found 4.5% to 5% of naive CD4 clonotypes shared across a few donors. In this cohort, only blood was sampled, and tissue repertoires likely differ.

The receptor was isolated from a young man in good health. The sequenced sample was naive CD4+ T cells sorted from blood. Subset meaning: CD45RA+ positively selected. This sequence joins TRBV7-8 and TRBJ2-2, with TRBD2 matching over 8 bases. The CDR3 here is CASSLWGLGPGTGELFF. DNA of the CDR3: TGTGCCAGCAGCTTATGGGGACTAGGGCCCGGAACCGGGGAGCTGTTTTTT.